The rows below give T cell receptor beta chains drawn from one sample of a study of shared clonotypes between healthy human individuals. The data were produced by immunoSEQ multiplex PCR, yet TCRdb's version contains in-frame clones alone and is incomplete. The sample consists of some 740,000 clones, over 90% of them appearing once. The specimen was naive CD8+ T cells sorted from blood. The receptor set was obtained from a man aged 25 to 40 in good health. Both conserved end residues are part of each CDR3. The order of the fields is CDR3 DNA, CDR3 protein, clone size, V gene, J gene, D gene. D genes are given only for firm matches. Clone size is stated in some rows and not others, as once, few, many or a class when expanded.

TGTGCCAGCAGCCCCGACCATGAAAGAGATACGCAGTATTTT	CASSPDHERDTQYF	.	TRBV7-9	TRBJ2-3	.
TGCGCCAGCAGCGGAGACGGACTCTACAATGAGCAGTTCTTC	CASSGDGLYNEQFF	.	TRBV5-1	TRBJ2-1	.
.	CASSILGDKGYEQYF	.	TRBV27	TRBJ2-7	.
TGTGCCAGCAGCCATAGCTCCTACGAGCAGTACTTC	CASSHSSYEQYF	.	TRBV27	TRBJ2-7	.
TGCGCCAGCAGCCAGAGGGACAGCACTTACGAGCAGTACTTC	CASSQRDSTYEQYF	.	TRBV4-1	TRBJ2-7	TRBD1
TGTGCCAGTAGTATCACATCCCACAGCGAGCAGTACTTC	CASSITSHSEQYF	.	TRBV19	TRBJ2-7	.
TGTGCCACCTCCGGGCTCTCGGGGGAGCAGTACTTC	CATSGLSGEQYF	.	TRBV25-1	TRBJ2-7	.
TGTGCCAGCAGTTATACCGGACCCTACGAGCAGTACTTC	CASSYTGPYEQYF	.	TRBV6-5	TRBJ2-7	.
TGTGCCAGCAGCTCGGTGGGGACGGGAGAAGATACGCAGTATTTT	CASSSVGTGEDTQYF	.	TRBV5-6	TRBJ2-3	.
TGTGCCAGCAGCCTGAGAGTAGAGACCGGAAATGAGCAGTTCTTC	CASSLRVETGNEQFF	once	TRBV7-6	TRBJ2-1	.
TGTGCCAGCAGCTTAGGACGGAACACTGAAGCTTTCTTT	CASSLGRNTEAFF	.	TRBV11-3	TRBJ1-1	.